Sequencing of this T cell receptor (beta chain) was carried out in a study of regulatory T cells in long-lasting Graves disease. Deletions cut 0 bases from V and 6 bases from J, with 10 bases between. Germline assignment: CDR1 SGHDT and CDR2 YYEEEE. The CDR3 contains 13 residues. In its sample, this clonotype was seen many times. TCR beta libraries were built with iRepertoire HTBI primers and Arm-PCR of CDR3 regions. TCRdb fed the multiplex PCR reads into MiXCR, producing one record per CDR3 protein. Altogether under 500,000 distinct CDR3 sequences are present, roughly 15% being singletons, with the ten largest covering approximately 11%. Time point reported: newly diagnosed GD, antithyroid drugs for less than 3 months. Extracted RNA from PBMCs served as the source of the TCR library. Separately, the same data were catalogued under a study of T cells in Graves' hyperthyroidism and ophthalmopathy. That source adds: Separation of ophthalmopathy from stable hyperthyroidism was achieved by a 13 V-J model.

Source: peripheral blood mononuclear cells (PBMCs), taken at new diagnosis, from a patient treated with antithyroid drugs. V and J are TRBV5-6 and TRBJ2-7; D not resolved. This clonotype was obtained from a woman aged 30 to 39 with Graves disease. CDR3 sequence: CASSLEVGSEQYF. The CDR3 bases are TGTGCCAGCAGCTTGGAGGTCGGAAGCGAGCAGTACTTC.